What follows are 3 T cell receptor beta chains derived from one specimen sequenced in a study of blood T cell repertoires in COVID-19. Libraries were prepared by immunoSEQ multiplex PCR; TCRdb keeps only in-frame clonotypes and omits some of them. The table has some 130,000 clones, more than 75% seen once; the top ten hold over 10%. Sequencing was performed on peripheral blood. The receptors shown here come from an elderly man with acute or convalescent COVID-19.

This chain's CDR3 is CASSGRGDQETQYF. The CDR3, as DNA: TGTGCCAGCAGTGGCCGGGGGGATCAAGAGACCCAGTACTTC. The J gene is TRBJ2-5, the V gene TRBV2, with 7 bases aligning to TRBD2. The CDR3 covers 14 residues. V gave up 4 bases and J gave up 2 bases; unmatched junction bases: 4. Germline CDR1 reads SNHLY; CDR2 reads FYNNEI.

Only one count was recorded for this clone. Here the CDR3 reads CASSEGAGGGAQHF. The CDR3, as DNA: TGTGCCAGCAGTGAAGGGGCCGGCGGAGGGGCCCAGCATTTT. The chain is built from TRBV6-1 and TRBJ1-5; a weak D match, TRBD1 (5 bases). This CDR3 is 14 amino acids long. V lost 1 base to trimming and J lost 11 bases, with 15 bases between them. Germline CDR1 reads MNHNS; CDR2 reads SASEGT.

J is TRBJ2-7 and V is TRBV6-6; 8 bases line up with TRBD1. V was clipped by 0 bases and J by 3 bases; unmatched bases: 7. From germline, CDR1 is MNHNY and CDR2 SVGAGI (reference sequence). This CDR3 contains 16 residues. This chain's CDR3 is CASSYSDRVQNYEQYF. CDR3 nucleotide sequence: TGTGCCAGCAGTTACTCGGACAGGGTGCAGAACTACGAGCAGTACTTC.